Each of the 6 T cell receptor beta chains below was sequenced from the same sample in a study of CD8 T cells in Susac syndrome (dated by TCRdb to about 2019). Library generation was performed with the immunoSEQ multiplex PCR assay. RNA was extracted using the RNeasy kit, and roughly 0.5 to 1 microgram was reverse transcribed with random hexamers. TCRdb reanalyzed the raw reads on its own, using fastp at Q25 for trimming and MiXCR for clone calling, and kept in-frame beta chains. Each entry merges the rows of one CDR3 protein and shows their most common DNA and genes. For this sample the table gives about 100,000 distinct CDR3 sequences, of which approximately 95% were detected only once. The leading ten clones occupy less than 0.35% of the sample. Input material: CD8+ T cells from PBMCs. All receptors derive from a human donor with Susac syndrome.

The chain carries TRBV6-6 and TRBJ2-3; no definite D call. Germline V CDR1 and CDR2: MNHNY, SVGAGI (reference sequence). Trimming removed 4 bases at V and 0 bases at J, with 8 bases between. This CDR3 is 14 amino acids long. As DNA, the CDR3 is TGTGCCAGCAGTTTCAGAGCTAGCACAGATACGCAGTATTTT. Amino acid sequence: CASSFRASTDTQYF.

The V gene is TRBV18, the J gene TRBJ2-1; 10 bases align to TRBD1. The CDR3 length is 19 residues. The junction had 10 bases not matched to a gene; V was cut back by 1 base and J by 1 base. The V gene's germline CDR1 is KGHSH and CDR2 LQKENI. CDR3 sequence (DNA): TGTGCCAGCTCACCACTGAGGACAGGGGGAAGTAGTTCCTACAATGAGCAGTTCTTC. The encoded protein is CASSPLRTGGSSSYNEQFF.

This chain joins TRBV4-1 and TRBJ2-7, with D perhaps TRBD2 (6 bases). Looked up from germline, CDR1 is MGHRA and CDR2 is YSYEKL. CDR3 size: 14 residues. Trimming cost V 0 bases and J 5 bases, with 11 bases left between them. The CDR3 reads CASSQERGEDEQYF. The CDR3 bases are TGCGCCAGCAGCCAAGAAAGAGGGGAGGACGAGCAGTACTTC.

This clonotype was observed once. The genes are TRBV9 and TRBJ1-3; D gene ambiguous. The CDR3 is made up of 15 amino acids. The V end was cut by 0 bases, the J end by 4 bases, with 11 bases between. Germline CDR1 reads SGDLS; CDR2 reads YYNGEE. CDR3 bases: TGTGCCAGCAGCGTAGCCGAGGGATTGGGAAACACCATATATTTT. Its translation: CASSVAEGLGNTIYF.

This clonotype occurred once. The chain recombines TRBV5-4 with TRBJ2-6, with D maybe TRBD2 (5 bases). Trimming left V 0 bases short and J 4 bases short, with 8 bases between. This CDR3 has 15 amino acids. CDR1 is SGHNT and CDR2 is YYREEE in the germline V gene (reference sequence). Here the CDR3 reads CASSLDAGGANVLTF. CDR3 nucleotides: TGTGCCAGCAGCTTGGACGCGGGCGGGGCCAACGTCCTGACTTTC.

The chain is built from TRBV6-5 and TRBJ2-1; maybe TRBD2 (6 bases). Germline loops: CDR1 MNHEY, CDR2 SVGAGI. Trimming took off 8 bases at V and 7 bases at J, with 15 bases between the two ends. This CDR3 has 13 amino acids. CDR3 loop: CASGVSLANEQFF. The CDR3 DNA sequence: TGTGCCAGCGGCGTTTCACTAGCAAATGAGCAGTTCTTC.